Below, 8 T cell receptor beta chains from the same sample are listed, as sequenced in a study of cytomegalovirus exposure and HLA in healthy donors. A multiplex PCR was run with 60 Vbeta primers and 13 Jbeta primers. Profiled with immunoSEQ multiplex PCR; TCRdb holds only in-frame clones, not every one. The sample records 100,000 or so clones, about 74% being singletons. The sample comprised PBMCs. Source of these receptors: a female donor in good health and CMV-seronegative.

The V and J genes are TRBV18 and TRBJ1-2, with TRBD1 matching 9 bases. Germline V gene sequence: CDR1 KGHSH, CDR2 LQKENI. Trimming took 1 base from V and 4 from J; bases not matched to a gene: 13. The CDR3 consists of 18 residues. CDR3 coding DNA: TGTGCCAGCTCACCACTAGGGATTACAGGGGGCGCCAGCTATGGCTACACCTTC. Its protein is CASSPLGITGGASYGYTF.

V is TRBV6-6 and J is TRBJ2-2, with TRBD1 matching 12 bases. CDR1 and CDR2 from the germline V gene are MNHNY and SVGAGI (reference sequence). The CDR3 consists of 15 residues. The ends lost 6 bases at V and 6 bases at J; junction bases unmatched: 5. Here the CDR3 DNA reads TGTGCCAGCAGCGACCGGGACAGGGGGCCCGGGGAGCTGTTTTTT. Encoded protein: CASSDRDRGPGELFF.

This rearrangement joins TRBV9 to TRBJ1-4; 7 bases are shared with TRBD1. Trimming cost V 4 bases and J 1 base; bases outside gene matches: 1. The CDR3 extends over 14 amino acids. CDR1 and CDR2 from the germline V gene are SGDLS and YYNGEE. The CDR3, as DNA: TGTGCCAGCAGCCGGACAGGAACTAATGAAAAACTGTTTTTT. This gives the protein CASSRTGTNEKLFF.

This clone was counted only a few times. V usage is TRBV7-6 and J usage is TRBJ1-6; possibly TRBD1 for D (6 bases). The CDR3 is 15 amino acids. The ends were cut back, 1 base at V and 7 bases at J, with 11 bases in the middle. Germline assignment: CDR1 SGHVS and CDR2 FNYEAQ. As DNA, the CDR3 is TGTGCCAGCAGCTTAGGGAGGACAGACAATTCACCCCTCCACTTT. Translating it yields CASSLGRTDNSPLHF.

The chain carries TRBV7-8 and TRBJ1-6; 8 positions agree with TRBD1. This CDR3 spans 14 amino acids. Germline V CDR1 and CDR2: SGHVS, FQNEAQ. Losses at the gene ends were 4 bases for V and 8 bases for J; bases not matched to a gene: 4. CDR3 in amino acids: CASSSGQGDSPLHF. The CDR3 DNA sequence: TGTGCCAGCAGCTCCGGACAGGGAGATTCACCCCTCCACTTT.

The V gene is TRBV19, the J gene TRBJ1-2; 8 bases line up with TRBD1. Germline assignment: CDR1 LNHDA and CDR2 SQIVND (reference sequence). The length of the CDR3 is 19 residues. Germline trimming cut 6 bases from V and 0 bases from J; bases unmatched to any gene: 18. In DNA, the CDR3 is TGTGCCAGTAGGGGTACGGACAGGGTCCAACATTACACTAACTATGGCTACACCTTC. This translates into CASRGTDRVQHYTNYGYTF.

This chain joins TRBV2 and TRBJ2-1, with 11 bases aligning to TRBD2. There are 15 residues in the CDR3. V gave up 6 bases and J gave up 3 bases; unmatched junction bases: 4. The germline V gene encodes CDR1 SNHLY and CDR2 FYNNEI. The CDR3 region has the DNA TGTGCCAGCAGGAAACTAGCGGGGGACTACAATGAGCAGTTCTTC. Its translation: CASRKLAGDYNEQFF.

The chain uses TRBV4-1 and TRBJ2-5; TRBD1 aligns across 8 bases. The V gene's germline CDR1 is MGHRA and CDR2 YSYEKL. V shed 2 bases and J 11 bases; nucleotides not matched to a gene: 10. The CDR3 loop spans 14 amino acids. CDR3 amino acids: CASSQSGTGGEQYF. Here the CDR3 DNA reads TGCGCCAGCAGCCAATCAGGGACAGGCGGGGAGCAGTACTTC.